This entry features one T cell receptor beta chain sequence. The data were obtained in a study of glioma-infiltrating T cells after dendritic cell vaccination. About the study: Monocyte-derived dendritic cells, cultured approximately 7 days with IL-4 and GM-CSF, were pulsed with autologous tumor lysate.

Trimming took 2 bases from V and 6 from J, leaving 21 bases between them. The length of the CDR3 is 17 residues. The germline CDR1 and CDR2 sequences are MRHNA and SNTAGT. Some clones are missing from TCRdb's copy, which holds only in-frame ones; the method was immunoSEQ multiplex PCR. The data hold tens of thousands of clones, with 81% observed a single time. The sample's time point: after dendritic cell vaccination, including at tumor progression/relapse. Fresh-frozen tumor tissue and more than two years of survival data were available for all. All glioblastoma patients lacked an isocitrate dehydrogenase mutation. PBMC were collected before vaccination, two weeks after the third vaccination, and at progression.

V usage is TRBV6-4 and J usage is TRBJ2-3, with a possible D match to TRBD2 (7 bases). The TCR sequence derives from a human donor with glioblastoma. The specimen comprised blood, sampled after dendritic cell vaccination. As DNA, the CDR3 is TGTGCCAGCAGTGACCGACGACCGGGGGGCCATCAGGATACGCAGTATTTT. Its translation: CASSDRRPGGHQDTQYF.